Described below is a single TCR beta chain sequence and its context. Authors' methods: Reference gene primer amplification gave estimated nucleated cell counts. TCRdb keeps only in-frame clones here, not all; method: immunoSEQ multiplex PCR. V, J and clone size are taken as reported in that table, and D and trimming were inferred from the DNA itself. The sample has 50,000 to 60,000 clones, 89% seen once; the top ten hold 1.5% to 2%. This sample was taken from a study of blood T cell repertoires in COVID-19. Study at large: COVID-19 samples, acute and convalescent, were from the United States, Italy and Spain. Nucleic acid was either cDNA or gDNA, and it came from T cells, B-cell-depleted T cells, or PBMCs.

Per germline, CDR1 MNHNS and CDR2 SASEGT. The CDR3 consists of 11 residues. V dropped 3 bases and J dropped 6 bases, with 6 bases sitting between them. Sequenced material: peripheral blood. This TCR was recovered from a man aged 55 to 70 with acute or convalescent COVID-19. V is TRBV6-1 and J is TRBJ2-7; D is unresolved. CDR3 nucleotides: TGTGCCAGCAGTGAGTTCCTCGAGCAGTACTTC. The encoded protein is CASSEFLEQYF.